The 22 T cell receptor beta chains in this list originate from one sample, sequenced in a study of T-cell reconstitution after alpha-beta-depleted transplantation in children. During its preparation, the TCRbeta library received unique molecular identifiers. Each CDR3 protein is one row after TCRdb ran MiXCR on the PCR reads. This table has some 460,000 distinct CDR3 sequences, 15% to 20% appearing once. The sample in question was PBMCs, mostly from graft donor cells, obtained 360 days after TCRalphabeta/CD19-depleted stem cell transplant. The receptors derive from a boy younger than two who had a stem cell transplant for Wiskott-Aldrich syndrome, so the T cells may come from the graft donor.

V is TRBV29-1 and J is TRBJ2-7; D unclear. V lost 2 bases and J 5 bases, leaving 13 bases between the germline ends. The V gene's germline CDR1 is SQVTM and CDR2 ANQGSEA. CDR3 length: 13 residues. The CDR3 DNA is TGCAGCGTTGAAATCAGGTCTGCGGACGAGCAGTACTTC. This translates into CSVEIRSADEQYF.

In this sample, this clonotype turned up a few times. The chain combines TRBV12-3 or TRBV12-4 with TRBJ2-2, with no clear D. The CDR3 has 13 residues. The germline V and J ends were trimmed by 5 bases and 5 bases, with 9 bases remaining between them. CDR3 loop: CASSKMETGELFF. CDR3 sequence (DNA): TGTGCCAGCAGTAAAATGGAAACCGGGGAGCTGTTTTTT.

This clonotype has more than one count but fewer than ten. The CDR3 reads CASSLRGGTSGGVRYNEQFF. CDR3 in DNA: TGTGCCAGCAGCCTACGGGGCGGGACTAGCGGGGGGGTTCGATACAATGAGCAGTTCTTC. The rearrangement joins TRBV11-2 to TRBJ2-1, with 16 nucleotides matching TRBD2. V lost 5 bases and J lost 4; bases outside the gene matches: 14. CDR3 length: 20 residues. CDR1 is SGHAT and CDR2 is FQNNGV in the germline V gene.

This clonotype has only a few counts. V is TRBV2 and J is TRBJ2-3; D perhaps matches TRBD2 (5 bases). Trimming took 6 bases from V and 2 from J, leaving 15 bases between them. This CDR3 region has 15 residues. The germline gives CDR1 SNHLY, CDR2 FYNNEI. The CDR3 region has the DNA TGTGCCAGCAGCGGTCCTCCGGGGATCACAGATACGCAGTATTTT. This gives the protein CASSGPPGITDTQYF.

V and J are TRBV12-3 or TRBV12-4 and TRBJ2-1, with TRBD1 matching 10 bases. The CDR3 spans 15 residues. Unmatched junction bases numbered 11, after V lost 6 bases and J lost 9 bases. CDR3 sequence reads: CASRTGTGEDGEQFF. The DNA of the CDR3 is TGTGCCAGCAGGACCGGGACAGGGGAGGACGGTGAGCAGTTCTTC.

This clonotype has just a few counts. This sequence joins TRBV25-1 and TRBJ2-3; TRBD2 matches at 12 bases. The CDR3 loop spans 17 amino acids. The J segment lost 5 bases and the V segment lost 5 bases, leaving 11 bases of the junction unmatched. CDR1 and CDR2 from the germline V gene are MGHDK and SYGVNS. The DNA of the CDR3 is TGTGCCAGCAGTCGCCGCCGACTAGCGGGAGAGGTAGATACGCAGTATTTT. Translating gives CASSRRRLAGEVDTQYF.

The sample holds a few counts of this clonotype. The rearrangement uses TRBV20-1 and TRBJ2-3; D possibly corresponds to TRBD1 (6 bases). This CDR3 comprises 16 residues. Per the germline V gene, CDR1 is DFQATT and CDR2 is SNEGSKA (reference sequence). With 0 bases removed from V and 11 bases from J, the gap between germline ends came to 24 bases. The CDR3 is CSARDVTGFGRVGQYF. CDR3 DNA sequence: TGCAGTGCTAGAGATGTTACAGGGTTCGGGCGCGTGGGGCAGTATTTT.

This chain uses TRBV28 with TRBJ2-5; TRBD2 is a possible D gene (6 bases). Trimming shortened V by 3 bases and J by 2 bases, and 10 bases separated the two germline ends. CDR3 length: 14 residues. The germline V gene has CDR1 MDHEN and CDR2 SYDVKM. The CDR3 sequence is CASSFWRGQETQYF. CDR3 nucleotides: TGTGCCAGCAGTTTCTGGCGGGGACAAGAGACCCAGTACTTC. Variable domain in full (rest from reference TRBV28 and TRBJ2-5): DVKVTQSSRYLVKRTGEKVFLECVQDMDHENMFWYRQDPGLGLRLIYFSYDVKMKEKGDIPEGYSVSREKKERFSLILESASTNQTSMYLCASSFWRGQETQYFGPGTRLLVL.

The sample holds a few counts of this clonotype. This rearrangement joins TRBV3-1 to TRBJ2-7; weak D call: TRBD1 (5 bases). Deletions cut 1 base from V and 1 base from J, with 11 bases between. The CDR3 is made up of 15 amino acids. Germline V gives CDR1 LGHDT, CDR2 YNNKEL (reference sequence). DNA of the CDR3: TGTGCCAGCAGCCAAGTGATCGCAGGGTCCTACGAGCAGTACTTC. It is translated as CASSQVIAGSYEQYF.

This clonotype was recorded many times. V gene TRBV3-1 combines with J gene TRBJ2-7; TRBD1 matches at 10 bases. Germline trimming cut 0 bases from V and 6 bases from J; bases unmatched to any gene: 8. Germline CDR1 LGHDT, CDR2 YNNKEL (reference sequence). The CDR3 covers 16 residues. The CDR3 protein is CASSQDPWTGGGEQYF. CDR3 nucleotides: TGTGCCAGCAGCCAAGATCCTTGGACAGGGGGGGGCGAGCAGTACTTC.

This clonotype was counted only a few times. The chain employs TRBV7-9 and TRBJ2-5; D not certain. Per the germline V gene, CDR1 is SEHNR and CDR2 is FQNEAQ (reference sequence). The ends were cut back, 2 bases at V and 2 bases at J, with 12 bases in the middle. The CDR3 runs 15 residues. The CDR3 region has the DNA TGTGCCAGCAGCTTAACCGGGCGGAAGCAAGAGACCCAGTACTTC. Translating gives CASSLTGRKQETQYF.

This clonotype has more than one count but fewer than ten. This CDR3 reads CASSSRGWVTNTEAFF. CDR3 nucleotide sequence: TGTGCCAGCAGCTCGCGTGGGTGGGTGACGAACACTGAAGCTTTCTTT. This sequence joins TRBV7-9 and TRBJ1-1; D not certain. Deletions cut 4 bases from V and 1 base from J, with 16 bases between. The CDR3 sequence is 16 residues long. Germline V lookup: CDR1 SEHNR, CDR2 FQNEAQ (reference sequence).

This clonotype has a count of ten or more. CDR3 protein: CASSQPQGDIQYF. For the CDR3, the DNA is TGCGCCAGCAGCCAGCCACAGGGGGACATTCAGTACTTC. The rearrangement joins TRBV4-1 to TRBJ2-4; 8 bases align to TRBD1. Germline V gene data show CDR1 as MGHRA and CDR2 as YSYEKL. The J segment lost 8 bases and the V segment lost 3 bases, leaving 3 bases of the junction unmatched. CDR3 size: 13 residues.

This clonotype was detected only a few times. As DNA, the CDR3 is TGTGCCAGCAGTTTGGGCCTAGTCGAAGGCTCCTACAATGAGCAGTTCTTC. It is translated as CASSLGLVEGSYNEQFF. The chain combines TRBV12-3 or TRBV12-4 with TRBJ2-1; D is uncertain. Trimming stripped 3 bases from V and 0 bases from J, with 15 bases between. This CDR3 contains 17 residues.

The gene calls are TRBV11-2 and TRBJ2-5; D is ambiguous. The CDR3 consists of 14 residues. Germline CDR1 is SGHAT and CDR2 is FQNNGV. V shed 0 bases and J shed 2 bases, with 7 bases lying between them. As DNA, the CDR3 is TGTGCCAGCAGCTTAGATTTCCGACAAGAGACCCAGTACTTC. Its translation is CASSLDFRQETQYF.

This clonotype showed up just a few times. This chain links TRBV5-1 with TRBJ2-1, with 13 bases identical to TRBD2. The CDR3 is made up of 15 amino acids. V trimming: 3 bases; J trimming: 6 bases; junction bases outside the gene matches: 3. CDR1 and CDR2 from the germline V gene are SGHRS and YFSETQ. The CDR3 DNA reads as TGCGCCAGCAGCTCACTAGCGGGAGGGTTCAATGAGCAGTTCTTC. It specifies CASSSLAGGFNEQFF.

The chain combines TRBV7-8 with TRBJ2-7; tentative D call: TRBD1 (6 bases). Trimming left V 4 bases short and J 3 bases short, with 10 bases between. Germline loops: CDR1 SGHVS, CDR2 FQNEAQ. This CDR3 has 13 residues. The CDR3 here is CASSWGHDYEQYF. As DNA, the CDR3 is TGTGCCAGCAGCTGGGGACACGACTACGAGCAGTACTTC.

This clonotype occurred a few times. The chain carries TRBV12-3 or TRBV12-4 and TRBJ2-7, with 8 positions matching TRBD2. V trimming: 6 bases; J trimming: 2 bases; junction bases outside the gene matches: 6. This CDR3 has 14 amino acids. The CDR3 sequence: CASSPGGGTYEQYF. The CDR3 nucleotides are TGTGCCAGCAGCCCAGGCGGGGGGACCTACGAGCAGTACTTC.

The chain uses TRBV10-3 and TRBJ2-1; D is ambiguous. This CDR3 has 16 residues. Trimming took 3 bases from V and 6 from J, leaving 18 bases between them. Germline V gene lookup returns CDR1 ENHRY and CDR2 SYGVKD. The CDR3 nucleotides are TGTGCCATCAGTGATGGCTGGATCTCAGCGCGCAATGAGCAGTTCTTC. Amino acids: CAISDGWISARNEQFF.

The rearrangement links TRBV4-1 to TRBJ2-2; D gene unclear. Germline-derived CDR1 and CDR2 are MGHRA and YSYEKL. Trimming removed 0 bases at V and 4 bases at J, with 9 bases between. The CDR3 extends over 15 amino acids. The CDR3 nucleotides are TGCGCCAGCAGCCAAGAAAATGCCATCACCGGGGAGCTGTTTTTT. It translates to CASSQENAITGELFF.

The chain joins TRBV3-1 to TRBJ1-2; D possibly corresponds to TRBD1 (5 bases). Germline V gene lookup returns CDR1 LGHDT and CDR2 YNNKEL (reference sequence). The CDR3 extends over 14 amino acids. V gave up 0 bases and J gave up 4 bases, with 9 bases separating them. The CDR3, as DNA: TGTGCCAGCAGCCAAGATGAGGGGACCTATGGCTACACCTTC. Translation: CASSQDEGTYGYTF.

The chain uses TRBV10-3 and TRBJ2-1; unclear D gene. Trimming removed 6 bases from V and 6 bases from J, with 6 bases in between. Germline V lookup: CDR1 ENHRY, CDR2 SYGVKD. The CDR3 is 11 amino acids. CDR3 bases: TGTGCCATCAGCCGTTTCAATGAGCAGTTCTTC. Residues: CAISRFNEQFF.